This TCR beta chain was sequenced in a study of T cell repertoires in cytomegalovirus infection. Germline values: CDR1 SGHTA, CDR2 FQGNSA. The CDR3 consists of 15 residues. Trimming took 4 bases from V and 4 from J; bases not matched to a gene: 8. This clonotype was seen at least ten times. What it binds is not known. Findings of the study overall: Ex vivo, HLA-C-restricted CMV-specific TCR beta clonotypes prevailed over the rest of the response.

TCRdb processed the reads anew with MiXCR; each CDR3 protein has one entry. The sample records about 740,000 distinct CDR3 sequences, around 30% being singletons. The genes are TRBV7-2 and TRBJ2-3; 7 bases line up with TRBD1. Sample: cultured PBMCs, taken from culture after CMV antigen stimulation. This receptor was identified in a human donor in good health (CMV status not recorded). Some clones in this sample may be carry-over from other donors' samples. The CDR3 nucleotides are TGTGCCAGCAGCTCTACGAGACAGGGCGCAGATACGCAGTATTTT. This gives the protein CASSSTRQGADTQYF.